This T cell receptor (beta chain) was sequenced in a study of cytomegalovirus exposure and HLA in healthy donors (dated by TCRdb to about 2017). With respect to the entire study: An earlier analysis of 587 of the donors reported 250 to 300 Gb of sequence data and approximately 120 million unique TCR beta sequences obtained from about 180 million T cells. An early release that covered approximately 600 HLA-typed donors contained 250 to 350 gigabases of sequencing data and 70 million to 100 million unique TCR sequences. Of the roughly 400 genotyped donors, 81% fell in the genetic ancestry cluster associated with self-reported Caucasian donors. The study aimed to test whether signatures of past pathogen exposure could be identified by cataloging public T cell receptors. The T cell repertoires of under 750 subjects were profiled by immunosequencing and related to cytomegalovirus serostatus. Along with the approximately 700-subject first cohort, a separate validation cohort of about 110 different subjects was used. To predict cytomegalovirus infection status, the study brought together high-throughput TCR immunosequencing, statistical association of individual TCRs with disease status, and machine learning. A later analysis re-examined previously published TCR beta repertoires from around 670 donors and added high-resolution HLA genotyping to investigate patterns of TCR occurrence. Rather than using new phenotypic data, the later analysis identified candidate immune exposures from TCR beta sequences and from how often those sequences occurred across donors. To decide whether each TCR beta V gene segment behaved as functional or pseudogenic, an earlier analysis of fewer than 750 of the donors relied on high-throughput TCR beta sequencing. Donor age, sex, ethnicity and CMV serostatus were collected together with the repertoire data. A later genetic analysis used genome-wide SNP genotypes for about 55% of the 666 donors, treating that subset as a discovery cohort. Every discovery cohort repertoire had been produced on one sequencing platform. Class I and class II HLA loci were covered by the typing at four-digit resolution. The number of donors typed differed by locus, with about 629-630 for A, B, C, DRB1 and DQB1, approximately 500 for DQA1, nearly 610 for DPA1, and approximately 470 for DPB1. Four or five DR-DQ haplotypes were handled as single units for association and clustering because linkage in the cohort was strong. Among some 400 genotyped donors of the cohort, an average of about 240,000 unique TCR beta nucleotide sequences were sequenced per donor, around 20% of them non-productive.

The germline V gene specifies SGHTA as CDR1 and FQGNSA as CDR2. The CDR3 measures 14 amino acids from cysteine to phenylalanine. The read is trimmed to its CDR3 DNA, 42 bases read in frame from base 1. The junction shows trimming of 1 base on V and 11 bases on J, and the gene matches do not reach 7 bases of it. In total, fewer than 750 healthy bone marrow donors made up the cohort. At the time of sampling, all cohort members were nominally healthy, though unrecorded immune exposures were likely present. The donor tested CMV seronegative and was one of the 352 seronegative cohort members. Every donor gave a peripheral blood sample, and the peripheral blood mononuclear cells from that sample were used for TCR beta sequencing. The Qiagen DNeasy Blood Extraction Kit was used to extract genomic DNA from the blood cell samples. Libraries came from the immunoSEQ multiplex PCR assay. The multiplex PCR relied on a mix of 60 forward primers for TCR Vbeta segments and 13 reverse primers for TCR Jbeta segments. The CDR3 region of rearranged TCR beta genes was amplified from genomic DNA with a multiplex PCR assay. The amplified TCR beta libraries were sequenced on the Illumina HiSeq System as 87-base-pair reads. Per the authors' processing: Across the roughly 640 repertoires, a later analysis counted approximately 83 million unique TCR beta chains, around 11 million of which were shared by at least two donors. A nearest-neighbor algorithm error-corrected the raw reads and collapsed the reads into unique sequences, merging closely related sequences to remove PCR and sequencing errors. CDR3 sequences were aligned to IMGT reference sequences to assign V, D and J gene segments. For a sequence to be retained, at least a six-nucleotide match to both a V gene segment and a J gene segment was required. Rearrangements were classified as productive when the CDR3 lacked stop codons and remained in frame with V and J, and all other rearrangements were classified as non-productive. Following IMGT convention, CDR3 was defined as the stretch from the second conserved V-encoded cysteine to the conserved J-encoded phenylalanine. In an earlier analysis of some 550 of the donors, sequences lacking an unambiguous match to a single V gene segment were excluded. In an earlier analysis of almost 600 of the donors, a V segment was called functional when productive rearrangements were above 56.7%, and segregating when the standard deviation between donors exceeded 5%. A statistical classification framework was built to diagnose cytomegalovirus status from the catalog of TCR beta chain sequences. In a later analysis, V and J genes were assigned by comparing TCR nucleotide sequences against IMGT/GENE-DB human TR gene sequences. In a later analysis, CDR3 sequences and most-parsimonious VDJ recombination scenarios were assigned using the TCRdist pipeline. A later analysis defined each TCR beta chain by its CDR3 amino acid sequence plus V-gene family, and excluded reads lacking a unique V-gene family. As a way to deal with suspected cross-contamination and a sequencing artifact, a later analysis dropped approximately 590 nucleotide sequences that were highly shared and had low generation probability. For each public chain, a later analysis derived a clonal expansion index from normalized ranks of inferred template counts within each repertoire. Generation probabilities in a later analysis came from a VDJ recombination model fitted to out-of-frame rearrangements, and those results were checked against IGoR. In a later analysis, hypergeometric tests were used to score TCR-TCR, TCR-HLA and TCR-CMV co-occurrence, with a repertoire-size bias correction applied to TCR pairs. In a later analysis, false discovery rates were estimated by permuting HLA or CMV assignments 20 times. In a later analysis, co-occurring TCRs were grouped using DBSCAN, and TCRdist sequence similarity was added for clustering within HLA-allele-positive subsets. Co-occurrence clustering excluded repertoires with fewer than 30,000 or more than 120,000 public chains, plus five with anomalous nucleotide sharing. TCRdb took this table from immuneACCESS and kept in-frame rearrangements with V and J called. Such tables lack part of the clones; where checked against another copy, unresolved V genes explain under half of the gap, and the rest is unexplained. That table gives V, J and clone size, and the DNA gave D and trimming. The sample data list 95,000 to 100,000 clones, and around 73% of these were observed just once. The ten largest account for around 0.76% of the sample.

About this clone: Its recognized antigen is unknown. Base qualities were left out, and no much larger clone turns up one base away.

Study-wide conclusions, independent of this receptor: Three of the identified cytomegalovirus-associated TCR beta chains were confirmed in vitro to be specific for cytomegalovirus antigens. Compared with equally common non-associated chains, HLA-associated TCR beta chains in a later analysis were more clonally expanded and had lower generation probabilities. Specific HLA alleles were associated with 15,000 to 20,000 TCR beta sequences at a false discovery rate of 0.05 in a later analysis. The cohort was sequenced for TCR beta chains only, and without alpha or paired-chain data the features that could be detected were limited. In a later analysis, most CMV-associated TCR beta chains were found to appear HLA-restricted, with HLA associations seemingly driven largely by CMV exposure. Some IMGT-functional V segments, including TRBV6-2 and TRBV6-3, could not be distinguished by the 87-base-pair reads and were therefore excluded. Assigning TCR associations to individual alleles was difficult when HLA alleles, especially DR and DQ, strongly co-occurred. Immune exposure information for the cohort was limited to CMV serostatus. Broadly in line with IMGT annotations, most TCR beta V segments showed up in productive rearrangements about 90% or about 30% of the time in an earlier analysis of some 590 of the donors. Linkage disequilibrium might explain the correlated functional status among segregating V segments, but an unknown experimental factor could not be ruled out. According to a later genetic analysis, donors in an Asian-associated ancestry cluster had fewer N-insertions in productive TCRs than the approximately 670-donor mean. The earlier analysis of about 600 of the donors excluded 15 to 20 rarely observed V segments, including chromosome 9 orphons, because counts were too low. A further reported finding was that TCR beta sequences accurately predicted the HLA-A and HLA-B alleles for most subjects in the first cohort. Most TCR sequences were observed very rarely across donors, whereas some public TCRs were present in many individuals. A later analysis reported that several top co-occurrence clusters appeared linked to parvovirus B19, influenza, CMV and Epstein-Barr virus. A cluster of highly shared sequence variants was judged likely to be a technical artifact of the sequencing pipeline. A later genetic analysis associated a missense DCLRE1C variant with V-gene and J-gene trimming of TCR beta chains, and an independent cohort replicated the association. A later analysis found that TCR association rates varied across HLA loci, with DRB1 alleles showing the most associated TCRs and HLA-C alleles the fewest. Roughly uniform sequencing depth across donors was assumed in presence/absence analyses, although this assumption may not hold. It was suggested by the authors that the approach could potentially be generalized to other disease states and immunological phenotypes. Because HLA typing was unavailable for some donors at each locus, only the typed subset was used in association tests. A total of 164 TCR beta chains were listed by the study as associated with cytomegalovirus. Cytomegalovirus status was reported to be diagnosed by the classifier with high specificity and sensitivity in both the original and validation cohorts.

The source material was PBMCs. The sequence is built from TRBV7-2 and TRBJ1-1; 10 bases in the junction line up with TRBD1. The source is a woman aged 60 to 75 in good health and CMV-seronegative. The base sequence is TGTGCCAGCAGCTTAGAAAGACAGGGGGCGCGCGCTTTCTTT. Its protein is CASSLERQGARAFF. With the portions outside the CDR3 filled from the reference TRBV7-2 and TRBJ1-1 genes, the complete variable region becomes GAGVSQSPSNKVTEKGKDVELRCDPISGHTALYWYRQSLGQGLEFLIYFQGNSAPDKSGLPSDRFSAERTGGSVSTLTIQRTQQEDSAVYLCASSLERQGARAFFGQGTRLTVV.